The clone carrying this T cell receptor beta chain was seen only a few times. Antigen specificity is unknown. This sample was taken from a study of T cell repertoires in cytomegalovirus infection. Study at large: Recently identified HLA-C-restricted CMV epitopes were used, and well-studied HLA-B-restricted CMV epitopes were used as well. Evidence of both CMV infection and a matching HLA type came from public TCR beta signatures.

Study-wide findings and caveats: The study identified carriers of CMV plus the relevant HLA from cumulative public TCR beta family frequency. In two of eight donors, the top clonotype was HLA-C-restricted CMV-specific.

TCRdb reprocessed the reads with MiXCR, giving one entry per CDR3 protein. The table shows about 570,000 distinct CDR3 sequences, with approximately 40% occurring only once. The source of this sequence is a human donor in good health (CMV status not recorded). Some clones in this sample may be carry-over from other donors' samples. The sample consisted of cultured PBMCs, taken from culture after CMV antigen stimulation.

CDR3 loop: CASMRESRYGYTF. CDR3 nucleotides: TGTGCCAGCATGCGGGAGAGTCGATATGGCTACACCTTC. The chain couples TRBV28 to TRBJ1-2, with unresolved D. The germline CDR1 and CDR2 sequences are MDHEN and SYDVKM. This CDR3 is 13 amino acids long. Trimming took 7 bases from V and 5 from J, leaving 14 bases between them.